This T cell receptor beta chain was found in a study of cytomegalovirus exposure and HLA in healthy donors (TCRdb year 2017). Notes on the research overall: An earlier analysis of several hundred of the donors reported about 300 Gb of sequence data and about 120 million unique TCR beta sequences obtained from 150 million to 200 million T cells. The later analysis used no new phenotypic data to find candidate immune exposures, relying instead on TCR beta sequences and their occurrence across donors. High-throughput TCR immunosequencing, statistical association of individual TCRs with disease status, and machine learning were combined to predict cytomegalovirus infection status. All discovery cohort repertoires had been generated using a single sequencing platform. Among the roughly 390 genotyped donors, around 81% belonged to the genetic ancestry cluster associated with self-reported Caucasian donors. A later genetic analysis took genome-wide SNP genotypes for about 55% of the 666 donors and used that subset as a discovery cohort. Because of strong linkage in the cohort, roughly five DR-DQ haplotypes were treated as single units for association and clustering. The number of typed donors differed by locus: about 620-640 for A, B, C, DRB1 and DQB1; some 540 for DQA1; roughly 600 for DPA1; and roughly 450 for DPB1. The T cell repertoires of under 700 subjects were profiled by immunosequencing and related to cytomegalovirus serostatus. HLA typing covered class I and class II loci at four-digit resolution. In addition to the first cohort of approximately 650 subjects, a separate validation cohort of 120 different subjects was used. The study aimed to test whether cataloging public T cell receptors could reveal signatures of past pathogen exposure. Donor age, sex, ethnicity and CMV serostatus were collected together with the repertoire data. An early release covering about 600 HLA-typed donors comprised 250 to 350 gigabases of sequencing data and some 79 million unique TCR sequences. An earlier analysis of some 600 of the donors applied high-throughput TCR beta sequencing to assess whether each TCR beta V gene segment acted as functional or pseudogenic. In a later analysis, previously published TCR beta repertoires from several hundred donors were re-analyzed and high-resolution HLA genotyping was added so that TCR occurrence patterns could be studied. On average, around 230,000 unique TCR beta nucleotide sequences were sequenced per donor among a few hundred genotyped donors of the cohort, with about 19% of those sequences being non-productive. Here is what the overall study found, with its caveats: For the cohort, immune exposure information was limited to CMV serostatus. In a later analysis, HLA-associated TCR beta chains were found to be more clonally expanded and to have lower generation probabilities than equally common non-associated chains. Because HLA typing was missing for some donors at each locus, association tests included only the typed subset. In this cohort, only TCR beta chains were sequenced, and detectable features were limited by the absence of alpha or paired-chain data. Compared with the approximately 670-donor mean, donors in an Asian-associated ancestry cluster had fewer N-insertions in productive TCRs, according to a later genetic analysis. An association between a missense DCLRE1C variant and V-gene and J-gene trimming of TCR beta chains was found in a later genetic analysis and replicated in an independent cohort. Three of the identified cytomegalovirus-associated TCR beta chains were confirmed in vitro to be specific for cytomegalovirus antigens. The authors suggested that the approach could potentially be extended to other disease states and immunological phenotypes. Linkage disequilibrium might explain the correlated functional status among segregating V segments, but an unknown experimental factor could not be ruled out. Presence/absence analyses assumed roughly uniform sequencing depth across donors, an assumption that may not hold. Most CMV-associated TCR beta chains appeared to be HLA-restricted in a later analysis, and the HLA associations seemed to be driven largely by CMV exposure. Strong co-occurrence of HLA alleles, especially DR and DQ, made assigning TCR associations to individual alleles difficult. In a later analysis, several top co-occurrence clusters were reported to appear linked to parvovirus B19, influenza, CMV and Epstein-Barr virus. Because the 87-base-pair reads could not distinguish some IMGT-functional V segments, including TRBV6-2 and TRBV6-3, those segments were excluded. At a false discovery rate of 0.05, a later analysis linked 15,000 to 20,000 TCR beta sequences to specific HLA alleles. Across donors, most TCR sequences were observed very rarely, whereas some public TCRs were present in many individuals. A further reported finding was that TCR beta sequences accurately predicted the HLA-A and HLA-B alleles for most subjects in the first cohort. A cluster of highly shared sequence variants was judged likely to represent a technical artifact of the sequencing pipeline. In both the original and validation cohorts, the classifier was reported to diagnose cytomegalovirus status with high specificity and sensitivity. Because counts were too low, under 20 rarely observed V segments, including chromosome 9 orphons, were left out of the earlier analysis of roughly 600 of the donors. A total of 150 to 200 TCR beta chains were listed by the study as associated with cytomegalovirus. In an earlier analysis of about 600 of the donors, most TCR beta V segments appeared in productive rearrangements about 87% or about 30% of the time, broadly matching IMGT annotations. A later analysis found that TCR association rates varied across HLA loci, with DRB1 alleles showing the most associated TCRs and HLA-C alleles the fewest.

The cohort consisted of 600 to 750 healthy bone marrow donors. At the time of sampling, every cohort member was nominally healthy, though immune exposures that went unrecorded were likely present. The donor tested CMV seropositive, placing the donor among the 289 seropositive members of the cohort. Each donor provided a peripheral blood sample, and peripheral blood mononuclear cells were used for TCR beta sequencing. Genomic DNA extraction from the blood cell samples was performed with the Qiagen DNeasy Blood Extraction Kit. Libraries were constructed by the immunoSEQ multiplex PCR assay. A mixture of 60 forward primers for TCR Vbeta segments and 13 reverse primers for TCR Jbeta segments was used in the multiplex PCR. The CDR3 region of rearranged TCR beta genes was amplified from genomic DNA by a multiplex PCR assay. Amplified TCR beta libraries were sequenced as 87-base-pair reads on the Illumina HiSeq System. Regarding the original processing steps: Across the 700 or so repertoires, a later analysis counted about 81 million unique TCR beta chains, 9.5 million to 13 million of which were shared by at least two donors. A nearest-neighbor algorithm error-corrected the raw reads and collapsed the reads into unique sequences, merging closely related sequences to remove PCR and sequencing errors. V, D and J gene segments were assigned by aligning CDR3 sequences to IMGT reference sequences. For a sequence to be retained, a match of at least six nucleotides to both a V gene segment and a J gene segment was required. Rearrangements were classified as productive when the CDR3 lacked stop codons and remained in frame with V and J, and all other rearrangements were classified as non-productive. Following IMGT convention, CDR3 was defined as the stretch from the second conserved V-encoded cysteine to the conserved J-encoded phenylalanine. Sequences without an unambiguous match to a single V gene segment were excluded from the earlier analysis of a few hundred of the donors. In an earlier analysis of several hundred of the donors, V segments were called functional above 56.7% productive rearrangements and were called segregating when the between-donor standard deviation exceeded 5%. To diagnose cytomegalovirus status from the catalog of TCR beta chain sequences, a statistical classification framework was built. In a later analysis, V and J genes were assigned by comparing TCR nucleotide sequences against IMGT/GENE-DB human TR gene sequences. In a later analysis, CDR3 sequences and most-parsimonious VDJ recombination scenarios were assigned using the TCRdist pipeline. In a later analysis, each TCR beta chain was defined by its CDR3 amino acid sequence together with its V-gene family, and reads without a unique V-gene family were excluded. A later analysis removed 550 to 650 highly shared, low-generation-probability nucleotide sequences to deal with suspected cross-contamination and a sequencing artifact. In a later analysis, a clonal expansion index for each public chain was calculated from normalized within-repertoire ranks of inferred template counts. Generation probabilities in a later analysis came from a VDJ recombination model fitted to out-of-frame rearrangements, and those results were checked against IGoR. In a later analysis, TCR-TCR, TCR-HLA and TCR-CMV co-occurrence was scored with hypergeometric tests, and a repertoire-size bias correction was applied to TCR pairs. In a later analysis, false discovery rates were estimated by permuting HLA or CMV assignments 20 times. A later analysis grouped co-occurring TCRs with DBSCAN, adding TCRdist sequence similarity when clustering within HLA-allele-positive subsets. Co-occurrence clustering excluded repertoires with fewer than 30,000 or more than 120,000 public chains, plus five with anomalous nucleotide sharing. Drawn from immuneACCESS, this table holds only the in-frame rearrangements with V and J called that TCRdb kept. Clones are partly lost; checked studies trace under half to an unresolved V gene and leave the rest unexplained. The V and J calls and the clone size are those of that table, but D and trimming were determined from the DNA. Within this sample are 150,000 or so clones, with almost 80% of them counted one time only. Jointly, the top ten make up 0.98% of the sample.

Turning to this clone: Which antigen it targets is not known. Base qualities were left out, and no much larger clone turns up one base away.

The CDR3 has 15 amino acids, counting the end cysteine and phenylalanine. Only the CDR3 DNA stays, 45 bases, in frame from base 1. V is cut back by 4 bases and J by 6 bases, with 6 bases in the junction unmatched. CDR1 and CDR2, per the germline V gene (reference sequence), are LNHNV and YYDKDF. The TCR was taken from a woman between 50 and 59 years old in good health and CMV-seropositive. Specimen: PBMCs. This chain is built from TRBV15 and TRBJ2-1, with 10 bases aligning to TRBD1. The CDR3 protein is CATSNPGTGVNEQFF. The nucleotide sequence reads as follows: TGTGCCACCAGCAATCCCGGGACAGGGGTCAATGAGCAGTTCTTC.